This T cell receptor (beta chain) was sequenced in a study of high-grade serous ovarian cancer treatment subgroups. V was cut by 7 bases and J by 5 bases, with 14 bases left in between. In germline, CDR1 is MDHEN, CDR2 SYDVKM. CDR3 length: 14 residues. Tumor tissue was taken before any definitive surgery or chemotherapy was given. TCRdb's table, derived via immunoSEQ multiplex PCR, lists solely in-frame clones and lacks some. The sample has roughly 12,000 clones, roughly four fifths seen once. Sequencing used tumor tissue. The source is a human donor with high-grade serous ovarian cancer. V usage is TRBV28 and J usage is TRBJ2-2; weak D call: TRBD2 (7 bases). CDR3 in DNA: TGTGCCAGCAAACCTGGGGGGGCAACCGGGGAGCTGTTTTTT. Translating it yields CASKPGGATGELFF.